A single T cell receptor (beta chain) is shown here with its context. The CDR3 contains 14 residues. Germline CDR1 MNHEY, CDR2 SVGAGI. The germline V and J ends were trimmed by 2 bases and 1 base, with 6 bases remaining between them. The sample comes from a study of T cells in localized non-small cell lung cancer. TCRdb keeps only in-frame clones here, not all; method: immunoSEQ multiplex PCR. The table records approximately 23,000 clones, 85% to 90% of them present only once. The receptor's source is a male donor at least 60 years old with stage I lung adenocarcinoma. The V and J genes are TRBV6-5 and TRBJ1-5; D is uncertain. Sample: peripheral blood, taken before any cancer treatment. The CDR3 bases are TGTGCCAGCAGTTACCGAGGGAGCAATCAGCCCCAGCATTTT. It encodes CASSYRGSNQPQHF.